The 5 T cell receptor beta chains listed next were all sequenced from one sample in a study of identical twins. TCRdb itself ran the 5' RACE reads through MiXCR, one entry per CDR3 protein. This table holds 1.5 million or so distinct CDR3 sequences, around 33% found once. Source material: cord blood. The origin of the receptors is a newborn girl in good health.

The genes are TRBV9 and TRBJ2-2; 14 bases line up with TRBD2. The V gene end was trimmed by 4 bases and the J gene end by 8 bases; junction bases not matched to a gene: 7. Germline loops: CDR1 SGDLS, CDR2 YYNGEE. CDR3 length: 16 residues. The DNA for the CDR3 is TGTGCCAGCAGCCCCCGACTAGCGGGGGGGCTGGGGGAGCTGTTTTTT. Amino acid sequence: CASSPRLAGGLGELFF.

The chain links TRBV29-1 to TRBJ2-1, with D perhaps matching TRBD1 (6 bases). The V end lost 4 bases, the J end lost 9 bases, and 22 bases lay between the germline ends. This CDR3 contains 15 residues. Germline V gene data show CDR1 as SQVTM and CDR2 as ANQGSEA. The CDR3 here is CSVAQGSTGGGEQFF. CDR3 in DNA: TGCAGCGTTGCTCAGGGGAGCACAGGTGGGGGTGAGCAGTTCTTC.

This rearrangement joins TRBV29-1 to TRBJ2-7; possibly TRBD2 for D (6 bases). V gave up 5 bases and J gave up 3 bases, with 11 bases separating them. Looked up from germline, CDR1 is SQVTM and CDR2 is ANQGSEA. The CDR3 covers 12 residues. The CDR3 DNA reads as TGCAGCGTTATGGGGGGTAACTACGAGCAGTACTTC. Its protein product is CSVMGGNYEQYF.

The chain has TRBV4-2 and TRBJ2-1; possible D gene TRBD2, 6 bases. The germline CDR1 and CDR2 sequences are LGHNA and YNFKEQ. The CDR3 is made up of 16 amino acids. V lost 0 bases and J lost 6, with 15 bases in between. CDR3 sequence: CASSQEMTRSGNEQFF. In DNA form, the CDR3 reads TGTGCCAGCAGCCAAGAAATGACTAGGTCGGGCAATGAGCAGTTCTTC.

This clonotype was counted only a few times. The gene calls are TRBV20-1 and TRBJ2-7, with TRBD2 identical over 8 bases. CDR3 length equals 14 residues. Trimming removed 5 bases from V and 2 bases from J; junction bases left unmatched: 8. Germline CDR1 and CDR2: DFQATT and SNEGSKA (reference sequence). The CDR3 nucleotides are TGCAGTGCTGGACTACTAGCGGCCACCTACGAGCAGTACTTC. Translation gives CSAGLLAATYEQYF.